The text below deals with one TCR beta chain. This record comes from a study of PD-1 blockade in classical Hodgkin lymphoma. V lost 1 base to trimming and J lost 6 bases, with 19 bases between them. CDR3 length: 17 residues. Germline CDR1 reads KGHSH; CDR2 reads LQKENI. The patients all showed relapse after autologous stem cell transplantation, while their brentuximab vedotin exposure varied. Purification of CD4+ T cells from thawed PBMCs was performed via magnetic negative selection. Clones were read by immunoSEQ multiplex PCR, and TCRdb kept only the in-frame ones, dropping some. The sample yields 25,000 to 35,000 clones, 85% to 90% seen once.

The sequence came from a human donor with classical Hodgkin lymphoma. The starting material was CD4+ T cells from blood, obtained at baseline. The chain links TRBV18 to TRBJ2-1; D is possibly TRBD2 (6 bases). The CDR3 loop is CASSPLIGRERGNEQFF. The CDR3, as DNA: TGTGCCAGCTCACCACTGATAGGGCGGGAACGGGGCAATGAGCAGTTCTTC.